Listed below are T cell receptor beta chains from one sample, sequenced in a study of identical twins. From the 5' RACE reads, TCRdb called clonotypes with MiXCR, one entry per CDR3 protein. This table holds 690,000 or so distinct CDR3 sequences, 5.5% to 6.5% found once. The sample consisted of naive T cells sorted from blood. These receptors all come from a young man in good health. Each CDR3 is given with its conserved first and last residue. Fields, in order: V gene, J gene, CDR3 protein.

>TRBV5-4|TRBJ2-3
CASANSGRAADTQYF
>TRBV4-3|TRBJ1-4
CASSQGRRALLFF
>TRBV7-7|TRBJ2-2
CASSSSGGTGELFF
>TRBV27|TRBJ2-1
CASSLEDSNNEQFF
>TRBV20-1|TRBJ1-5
CSARPGAGIGQPQHF
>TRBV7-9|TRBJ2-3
CASRLGARAPSTDTQYF
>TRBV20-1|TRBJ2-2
CSARERRAGNTGELFF
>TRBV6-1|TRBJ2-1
CASSGTIYNEQFF
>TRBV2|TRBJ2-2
CASSETSGRIAGELFF
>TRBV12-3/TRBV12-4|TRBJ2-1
CASSFWGRDNNEQFF
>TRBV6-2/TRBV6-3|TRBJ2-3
CASSYSSGASTDTQYF